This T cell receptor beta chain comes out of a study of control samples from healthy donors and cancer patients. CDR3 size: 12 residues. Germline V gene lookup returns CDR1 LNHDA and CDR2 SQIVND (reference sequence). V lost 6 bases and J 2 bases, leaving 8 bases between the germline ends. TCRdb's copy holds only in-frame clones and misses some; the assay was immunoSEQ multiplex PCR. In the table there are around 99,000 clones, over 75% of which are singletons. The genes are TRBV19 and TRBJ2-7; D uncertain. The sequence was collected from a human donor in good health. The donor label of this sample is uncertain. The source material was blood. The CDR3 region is CASSHTTYEQYF. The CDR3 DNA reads TGTGCCAGTAGCCACACAACCTACGAGCAGTACTTC. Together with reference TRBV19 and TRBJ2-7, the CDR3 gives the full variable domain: DGGITQSPKYLFRKEGQNVTLSCEQNLNHDAMYWYRQDPGQGLRLIYYSQIVNDFQKGDIAEGYSVSREKKESFPLTVTSAQKNPTAFYLCASSHTTYEQYFGPGTRLTVT.